Following are 30 T cell receptor beta chains from one sample sequenced in a study of persistence of HIV-infected CD4 T cells. The immunoSEQ assay was version 4, run in survey mode. The repertoire was sequenced with immunoSEQ multiplex PCR; TCRdb's copy has only in-frame clones and lacks some. Here the sample spans some 37,000 clones, 82% being singletons. These receptors' antigens are unknown. An overlapping HIV-1 Gag peptide pool stimulated these cells at about 0.9 ug/peptide/mL. Sorted nonresponding memory CD4+ T cells were CD40L-negative, CD69-negative, CD45RO-high. Sequenced here: cultured CD4+ T cells from PBMCs, sampled from a patient who received antiretroviral therapy. These receptors all stem from an adult with HIV. The donor label of this sample is uncertain.

The chain carries TRBV19 and TRBJ2-1; D not resolved. CDR1 and CDR2 from the germline V gene are LNHDA and SQIVND (reference sequence). The CDR3 spans 14 residues. V lost 3 bases and J 8 bases, leaving 14 bases between the germline ends. As DNA, the CDR3 is TGTGCCAGTAGTATCGAACCCGGCGTCCATGAGCAGTTCTTC. It translates to CASSIEPGVHEQFF.

The CDR3 loop is CASSLSQGDYNEQFF. In DNA, the CDR3 is TGTGCCAGCAGCCTTAGTCAGGGGGACTACAATGAGCAGTTCTTC. This chain connects TRBV13 to TRBJ2-1, with TRBD1 matching over 7 bases. Germline V CDR1 and CDR2: PRHDT, FYEKMQ (reference sequence). CDR3 size: 15 residues. V dropped 5 bases and J dropped 3; count of bases not matched to a gene: 7.

V and J are TRBV3-1 (or the pseudogene TRBV3-2) and TRBJ1-2; D not certain. The V gene lost 1 base and the J gene lost 4 bases, with 13 bases spanning the gap. The CDR3 totals 15 residues. Germline CDR1 and CDR2: LGHDT and YNNKEL (reference sequence). The CDR3 nucleotides read TGTGCCAGCAGCCAAGCTTTGGTAGATACCTATGGCTACACCTTC. It translates to CASSQALVDTYGYTF.

This chain links TRBV19 with TRBJ1-6; D might be TRBD1 (6 bases). The germline gives CDR1 LNHDA, CDR2 SQIVND (reference sequence). The CDR3 loop spans 17 amino acids. V dropped 4 bases and J dropped 2 bases, with 15 bases sitting between them. CDR3 DNA: TGTGCCAGTAGTAGTTACAGGGCCGGGGCCTATAATTCACCCCTCCACTTT. It specifies CASSSYRAGAYNSPLHF.

The genes are TRBV5-4 and TRBJ2-1; D is perhaps TRBD1 or TRBD2 (6 bases each). This CDR3 is built from 13 residues. CDR1 and CDR2 from the germline V gene are SGHNT and YYREEE (reference sequence). Deletions cut 5 bases from V and 11 bases from J, with 17 bases between. In nucleotides, the CDR3 is TGTGCCAGCAGGGTCGATACGGGGGCAAAGCAGTTCTTC. It encodes CASRVDTGAKQFF.

This chain connects TRBV20-1 to TRBJ1-2; 7 nucleotides line up with TRBD1. Germline V CDR1 and CDR2: DFQATT, SNEGSKA (reference sequence). V trimming: 3 bases; J trimming: 4 bases; junction bases outside the gene matches: 11. The CDR3 covers 15 residues. DNA for the CDR3: TGCAGTGCTAGTTTTAGAAGGGGACAGTCCTATGGCTACACCTTC. Translated, it gives CSASFRRGQSYGYTF.

This clone was seen only once. The chain carries TRBV7-3 and TRBJ2-2; possibly TRBD2 for D (5 bases). Trimming pared 1 base from V and 1 base from J, leaving 13 bases between. This CDR3 comprises 17 residues. The V gene's germline CDR1 is SGHTA and CDR2 FQGTGA. This CDR3 is CASSLNRSGMNTGELFF. The CDR3 coding sequence is TGTGCCAGCAGCTTAAACCGCTCCGGGATGAACACCGGGGAGCTGTTTTTT.

The chain recombines TRBV6-5 with TRBJ1-6, with 7 bases that match TRBD1. J gave up 7 bases and V 6 bases, and 6 bases lay outside the gene matches. This CDR3 spans 14 amino acids. Per the germline V gene, CDR1 is MNHEY and CDR2 is SVGAGI. In DNA form, the CDR3 reads TGTGCCAGCAGGGGGGACAGCCAAAATTCACCCCTCCACTTT. It specifies CASRGDSQNSPLHF.

The chain links TRBV3-1 (or the pseudogene TRBV3-2) to TRBJ2-5; D unresolved. The CDR3 runs 14 residues. V gave up 2 bases and J gave up 3 bases, with 10 bases separating them. Germline values: CDR1 LGHDT, CDR2 YNNKEL (reference sequence). CDR3 loop: CASSQSVGEETQYF. In nucleotides, the CDR3 is TGTGCCAGCAGCCAATCCGTGGGTGAAGAGACCCAGTACTTC.

The V and J genes are TRBV7-2 and TRBJ2-1; TRBD2 aligns across 12 bases. Germline V gene data show CDR1 as SGHTA and CDR2 as FQGNSA. CDR3 length equals 17 residues. Germline trimming cut 1 base from V and 7 bases from J; bases unmatched to any gene: 8. The CDR3 is CASSLVLTSGGTNEQFF. The CDR3 coding sequence is TGTGCCAGCAGCTTAGTCTTGACTAGCGGGGGAACGAATGAGCAGTTCTTC. The full variable domain, with the rest looked up from reference TRBV7-2 and TRBJ2-1, is GAGVSQSPSNKVTEKGKDVELRCDPISGHTALYWYRQSLGQGLEFLIYFQGNSAPDKSGLPSDRFSAERTGGSVSTLTIQRTQQEDSAVYLCASSLVLTSGGTNEQFFGPGTRLTVL.

The genes are TRBV4-2 and TRBJ2-3, with TRBD2 matching over 15 bases. Losses at the gene ends were 2 bases for V and 4 bases for J; bases not matched to a gene: 4. Germline V gene data show CDR1 as LGHNA and CDR2 as YNFKEQ. This CDR3 has 17 amino acids. The CDR3 region has the DNA TGTGCCAGCAGCCAACCCGGGACTAGCGGGGGGTCAGATACGCAGTATTTT. Its translation is CASSQPGTSGGSDTQYF.

The V gene is TRBV7-9, the J gene TRBJ1-2; maybe TRBD1 (5 bases). Trimming pared 0 bases from V and 8 bases from J, leaving 13 bases between. Looked up from germline, CDR1 is SEHNR and CDR2 is FQNEAQ (reference sequence). This CDR3 is 14 amino acids long. CDR3 sequence: CASSLATLPGGYTF. In DNA, the CDR3 is TGTGCCAGCAGCTTAGCTACGCTACCAGGGGGCTACACCTTC. The complete variable domain, with remaining parts taken from reference TRBV7-9 and TRBJ1-2, reads DTGVSQNPRHKITKRGQNVTFRCDPISEHNRLYWYRQTLGQGPEFLTYFQNEAQLEKSRLLSDRFSAERPKGSFSTLEIQRTEQGDSAMYLCASSLATLPGGYTFGSGTRLTVV.

This clone was seen just once. The chain uses TRBV14 and TRBJ2-3, with 13 bases matching TRBD2. The CDR3 contains 17 residues. CDR1 and CDR2 (germline): SGHDN, FVKESK. J was trimmed by 2 bases and V by 3 bases; bases with no gene match: 5. The CDR3, as DNA: TGTGCCAGCAGCCAGCGGGGGACTAGCGGGATCACAGATACGCAGTATTTT. Translated, it gives CASSQRGTSGITDTQYF.

The genes are TRBV5-1 and TRBJ1-1; 10 nucleotides match TRBD1. Germline values: CDR1 SGHRS, CDR2 YFSETQ. V lost 1 base to trimming and J lost 4 bases; unmatched junction nucleotides: 7. This CDR3 region has 16 residues. Written as DNA, the CDR3 is TGCGCCAGCAGCTTGAGGGGGACAGGGGCGGGCACTGAAGCTTTCTTT. Its translation is CASSLRGTGAGTEAFF.

This chain uses TRBV7-3 with TRBJ2-2; D may match TRBD1 or TRBD2 (6 bases each). Deletions cut 6 bases from V and 5 bases from J, with 13 bases between. Germline assignment: CDR1 SGHTA and CDR2 FQGTGA. The CDR3 totals 14 residues. The CDR3 DNA is TGTGCCAGCAGACTAGGGGGGCTAACCGGGGAGCTGTTTTTT. It specifies CASRLGGLTGELFF.

Turning to this clone: Germline is not matched at one junction end, which may reflect a read error. This rearrangement joins TRBV7-8 to TRBJ2-1; TRBD2 is a possible D gene (5 bases). CDR3 size: 12 residues. Germline V gene data show CDR1 as SGHVS and CDR2 as FQNEAQ. The CDR3: CASSLAPQVPFF. CDR3 DNA: TGTGCCAGCAGCCTAGCCCCCCAGGTTCCGTTCTTC.

J is TRBJ1-1 and V is TRBV19; 8 nucleotides line up with TRBD1. The CDR3 has 16 residues. Germline CDR1 LNHDA, CDR2 SQIVND (reference sequence). The V segment lost 6 bases and the J segment 7 bases; nucleotides outside the gene matches: 16. As DNA, the CDR3 is TGTGCCAGTAGCAAAGGGACAGGATCTATCGCAGGTGAAGCTTTCTTT. This codes for CASSKGTGSIAGEAFF. Variable domain in full (rest from reference TRBV19 and TRBJ1-1): DGGITQSPKYLFRKEGQNVTLSCEQNLNHDAMYWYRQDPGQGLRLIYYSQIVNDFQKGDIAEGYSVSREKKESFPLTVTSAQKNPTAFYLCASSKGTGSIAGEAFFGQGTRLTVV.

The genes are TRBV29-1 and TRBJ2-2; D is unresolved. CDR3 length equals 13 residues. V lost 5 bases and J lost 2, with 9 bases in between. The germline V gene encodes CDR1 SQVTM and CDR2 ANQGSEA. In nucleotides, the CDR3 is TGCAGCGTTCGTGGCAGTAACACCGGGGAGCTGTTTTTT. Amino acids: CSVRGSNTGELFF.

The gene calls are TRBV5-8 and TRBJ1-5, with D tentatively TRBD1 (5 bases). The CDR3 totals 15 residues. Germline-derived CDR1 and CDR2 are SGHTS and YDEGEE. Deletions cut 0 bases from V and 3 bases from J, with 10 bases between. CDR3 residues: CASSLGGWHNQPQHF. The DNA of the CDR3 is TGTGCCAGCAGCTTGGGGGGGTGGCACAATCAGCCCCAGCATTTT.

The J gene is TRBJ2-6, the V gene TRBV9; 8 positions agree with TRBD1. Trimming took 3 bases from V and 0 from J; bases not matched to a gene: 8. The CDR3 is made up of 18 amino acids. The germline CDR1 and CDR2 sequences are SGDLS and YYNGEE. CDR3 in DNA: TGTGCCAGCAGCGGCCCCGGGACAGGACGCTCTGGGGCCAACGTCCTGACTTTC. This gives the protein CASSGPGTGRSGANVLTF. Combining the CDR3 with reference TRBV9 and TRBJ2-6 gives the whole variable domain DSGVTQTPKHLITATGQRVTLRCSPRSGDLSVYWYQQSLDQGLQFLIQYYNGEERAKGNILERFSAQQFPDLHSELNLSSLELGDSALYFCASSGPGTGRSGANVLTFGAGSRLTVL.

The chain carries TRBV10-3 and TRBJ2-7, with 7 bases identical to TRBD2. The CDR3 has 11 residues. Germline trimming cut 8 bases from V and 4 bases from J; bases unmatched to any gene: 2. Germline CDR1 ENHRY, CDR2 SYGVKD. CDR3 in amino acids: CAISSGYEQYV. CDR3 coding DNA: TGTGCCATCTCTAGCGGATACGAGCAGTACGTC.

This chain's CDR3 is CASSPLSGGNNEQFF. The CDR3 nucleotides read TGTGCCAGCAGCCCACTTAGCGGGGGGAACAATGAGCAGTTCTTC. The chain joins TRBV9 to TRBJ2-1; 10 bases map to TRBD2. The J segment lost 5 bases and the V segment lost 4 bases, leaving 6 bases of the junction unmatched. Germline CDR1 reads SGDLS; CDR2 reads YYNGEE. The CDR3 spans 15 residues.

The rearrangement joins TRBV18 to TRBJ1-1; a possible D gene is TRBD1 (6 bases). The CDR3 length is 17 residues. In germline, CDR1 is KGHSH, CDR2 LQKENI. V lost 1 base, J lost 4 bases, and 19 bases lay in between. In DNA form, the CDR3 reads TGTGCCAGCTCACCACGTCCCCCCAGAACAGGGAGCACTGAAGCTTTCTTT. Its protein product is CASSPRPPRTGSTEAFF.

The chain employs TRBV5-4 and TRBJ1-1; D not certain. Between the trimmed V and J ends, which lost 4 bases and 8 bases, there was a span of 12 bases. Germline-derived CDR1 and CDR2 are SGHNT and YYREEE (reference sequence). The CDR3 is 12 amino acids. CDR3 sequence: CASSGRGIEAFF. The CDR3 bases are TGTGCCAGCAGCGGACGAGGGATCGAAGCTTTCTTT.

The V and J genes are TRBV18 and TRBJ1-1; D is ambiguous. The CDR3 runs 13 residues. Germline V gene data show CDR1 as KGHSH and CDR2 as LQKENI. V lost 5 bases to trimming and J lost 0 bases, with 7 bases between them. The CDR3 region has the DNA TGTGCCAGCTCAAGAACAGTGAACACTGAAGCTTTCTTT. It codes for CASSRTVNTEAFF.

The chain links TRBV12-3 or TRBV12-4 to TRBJ1-2, with D perhaps matching TRBD1 (6 bases). CDR3 length: 13 residues. V was shortened by 6 bases and J by 4 bases, with 12 bases between the two germline ends. The CDR3 is CASRLTGTYGYTF. The CDR3 DNA reads as TGTGCCAGCAGGCTGACAGGAACCTATGGCTACACCTTC.

The rearrangement links TRBV5-1 to TRBJ1-2, with 7 bases fitting TRBD1. The CDR3 runs to 15 residues. V gave up 0 bases and J gave up 5 bases; unmatched junction bases: 7. CDR1 and CDR2 (germline): SGHRS, YFSETQ. In DNA form, the CDR3 reads TGCGCCAGCAGCTTGGACAGGGGCGCCCGTTATGGCTACACCTTC. It yields the protein CASSLDRGARYGYTF.

V gene TRBV4-1 combines with J gene TRBJ1-4, with TRBD1 as a possible D gene (6 bases). Germline loops: CDR1 MGHRA, CDR2 YSYEKL. V was shortened by 6 bases and J by 8 bases, with 19 bases between the two germline ends. The CDR3 contains 15 residues. CDR3 nucleotide sequence: TGCGCCAGCAGGACCGAGGGGGGGGCCGGGGAAAAACTGTTTTTT. It codes for CASRTEGGAGEKLFF.

Turning to this clone: The germline gene is not matched at one end of the junction; a read error may be the cause. The genes are TRBV2 and TRBJ2-1; no clear D gene. CDR1 is SNHLY and CDR2 is FYNNEI in the germline V gene. The CDR3 has 12 residues. This chain's CDR3 is CASREGGNEQFF. In nucleotides, the CDR3 is TGTGCCAGCAGGGAAGGTGGAAATGAGCAGTTCTTC.

The chain has TRBV6-5 and TRBJ1-1, with D hard to call. Between the trimmed V and J ends, which lost 6 bases and 4 bases, there was a span of 15 bases. Germline-derived CDR1 and CDR2 are MNHEY and SVGAGI. The CDR3 totals 14 residues. In DNA, the CDR3 is TGTGCCAGCAGAGCCTCCCGGGATACCACTGAAGCTTTCTTT. It is translated as CASRASRDTTEAFF.